This T cell receptor beta chain was observed in a study of blood T cell repertoires in COVID-19. Study background: Both acute and convalescent COVID-19 samples were obtained from the United States, Italy and Spain. PBMCs, B-cell-depleted T cells, or T cells were the source of the cDNA or gDNA that made up the material.

As processed by the authors: Estimated nucleated cell counts came from reference gene primer amplification. Data came from immunoSEQ multiplex PCR; TCRdb stores just in-frame clones and leaves some out. V and J calls and clone size are given by that table; D and trimming were obtained from the DNA. This table holds 98,000 or so clones, 70% to 85% found once. The sequenced material came from peripheral blood. The sequence was collected from an elderly woman with active or convalescent COVID-19.

CDR3 nucleotides: TGTGCCAGCGGGGAGGGGGTGAACACTGAAGCTTTCTTT. This gives the protein CASGEGVNTEAFF. The rearrangement joins TRBV7-3 to TRBJ1-1, with D perhaps matching TRBD1 (6 bases). The CDR3 is 13 residues long. Germline V gives CDR1 SGHTA, CDR2 FQGTGA. V lost 8 bases to trimming and J lost 0 bases, with 10 bases between them.